The clone carrying this TCR beta chain was recorded only once. Measured with immunoSEQ multiplex PCR; TCRdb has only the in-frame clones, and not every one. The sample includes 100,000 to 120,000 clones, roughly 85% of them seen just once. The sample belongs to a study of T cell responses to AZD1222 COVID-19 vaccine. The CDR3 has 14 amino acids. V was shortened by 3 bases and J by 8 bases, with 16 bases between the two germline ends. Germline assignment: CDR1 KGHSH and CDR2 LQKENI. The receptor's source is an adult in good health. This specimen consisted of peripheral blood, obtained on day 0 of AZD1222 vaccination. The chain recombines TRBV18 with TRBJ1-2, with no clear D. The CDR3 is CASSPDDRAEGYTF. CDR3 DNA sequence: TGTGCCAGCTCACCTGACGACCGGGCGGAAGGCTACACCTTC.